The source of this TCR beta chain is a study of control samples from healthy donors and cancer patients. Produced via immunoSEQ multiplex PCR; TCRdb's table is partial and in-frame only. The sample shows about 180,000 clones, roughly 89% of them seen only once. There are 16 residues in the CDR3. J lost 4 bases, V lost 1 base, and 4 bases had no gene match. Germline loops: CDR1 SGHTA, CDR2 FQGNSA. The chain links TRBV7-2 to TRBJ1-2; 12 bases agree with TRBD1. This TCR derives from a woman aged 45-60 years in good health. The sample taken for sequencing was blood. The CDR3 reads CASSLGGQGAFYGYTF. For the CDR3, the DNA is TGTGCCAGCAGCTTAGGGGGACAGGGGGCGTTCTATGGCTACACCTTC.